This T cell receptor (beta chain) comes out of a study of blood T cell repertoires in COVID-19 (dated by TCRdb to 2019 to 2021). Notes on the research overall: Samples covering the acute and convalescent phases of COVID-19 were provided by collaborators in the United States, Italy and Spain. The prospective study material was composed of cDNA or gDNA derived from T cells, B-cell-depleted T cells, or PBMCs. Subjects who had been exposed to COVID-19, were actively infected with it, or had recovered from it provided the deeply sampled blood TCRbeta repertoires that made up the dataset. A freely available public database, intended as a resource for researchers studying the immune response to SARS-CoV-2, is where the repertoires were released. The samples were drawn from the first 160 participants of the ongoing ImmuneRACE study and from 1,254 subjects provided by 6 global collaborators. Sample metadata almost always included a de-identified subject ID, COVID-19 status, age in years and sex. Where HLA class I and class II types were available, the types were taken from metadata supplied by the sample provider, not from assay-based typing.

Overall study outcomes, separate from this receptor: How much clinical and demographic metadata was included differed by source and by participant, and the metadata was provided uncurated.

This clone was detected once. Which antigen it targets is not known. Base quality data are lacking; no much larger clone is found one base away. The germline V end is reduced by 0 bases and the J end by 2 bases; junction bases left unmatched: 2. From cysteine to phenylalanine, the CDR3 is 15 amino acids long. Of the read, only the CDR3 DNA is kept; its 45 bases are in frame from base 1. CDR1 and CDR2 are read off the germline V gene as SGDLS and YYNGEE. The collaborating institutions used their own protocols to collect whole blood in K2EDTA tubes. For TCRbeta analysis, collaborators shipped samples as frozen whole blood, isolated PBMCs, or DNA extracted from either of those sample types. The immunoSEQ Assay, a bias-controlled multiplex PCR, was used to amplify TCRbeta CDR3 regions from genomic DNA. Per the authors' processing: The number of nucleated cells in each sample was estimated by amplification of reference gene primers within the assay. To quantify the absolute abundance of each unique TCRbeta CDR3 rearrangement, sequence reads were collapsed and filtered. For each sample, productive Simpson clonality was calculated as the square root of Simpson's diversity index over productive rearrangements. TCRdb holds this immuneACCESS table with in-frame rearrangements only. Some clones are missing; in checked studies, unresolved V genes explain under half, and the rest has no known cause. V and J calls and clone size follow that table, whereas D and trimming were derived from the DNA. The sample yields about 62,000 clones; 65% to 80% were counted once. Jointly, the top ten make up roughly 22% of the sample.

The chain links TRBV9 with TRBJ2-1, with 7 central nucleotides matching TRBD2. The clonotype comes from a woman aged 80 or over with active or convalescent COVID-19. The sample consisted of peripheral blood. The CDR3 region: CASSVAGGTYNEQFF. The nucleotides are TGTGCCAGCAGCGTAGCGGGGGGTACCTACAATGAGCAGTTCTTC.